This is a list of T cell receptor beta chains from one sample in a study of immune cell composition in non-small cell lung cancer. The protocol was immunoSEQ multiplex PCR, while the TCRdb copy is restricted to in-frame clones and leaves out a portion. The top ten clones hold about 25% of a sample with several thousand clones, around 67% of them seen once. The sequenced sample consisted of non-adjacent lung tissue. All receptors come from a human donor with non-small cell lung cancer. Both conserved end residues are part of each CDR3. Fields, in order: J gene, D gene, CDR3 length, V gene, clone size, CDR3 protein, CDR3 DNA. The D gene is left open where the match is weak. Some rows mark clone size as missing; the rest say once, few, many or name a class of expanded clone.

>TRBJ1-5|.|13|TRBV2|few
CASTYNSNQPQHF
TGTGCCAGCACATACAATAGCAATCAGCCCCAGCATTTT
>TRBJ1-1|.|13|TRBV7-6|medium-sized
CASSLALRTEAFF
TGTGCCAGCAGCTTAGCATTACGGACTGAAGCTTTCTTT
>TRBJ1-2|TRBD1|14|TRBV5-1|few
CASSTGQGDYGYTF
TGCGCCAGCAGCACCGGACAGGGCGACTATGGCTACACCTTC
>TRBJ1-3|.|15|TRBV7-8|.
CASSLATVGGNTIYF
TGTGCCAGCAGCTTAGCGACAGTTGGTGGAAACACCATATATTTT
>TRBJ2-6|TRBD1|16|TRBV4-2|.
CASSLDRGAGANVLTF
TGTGCCAGCAGCCTGGACAGGGGAGCAGGGGCCAACGTCCTGACTTTC
>TRBJ2-1|TRBD1|15|TRBV29-1|.
CSVTEPGQGNNEQFF
TGCAGCGTCACGGAGCCGGGACAGGGGAACAATGAGCAGTTCTTC
>TRBJ2-5|.|13|TRBV6-5|large
CASSPLGGETQYF
TGTGCCAGCAGTCCCTTGGGGGGAGAGACCCAGTACTTC
>TRBJ2-7|TRBD2|14|TRBV5-5|.
CASSFGQGGYEQYF
TGTGCCAGCAGCTTCGGGCAGGGAGGGTACGAGCAGTACTTC
>TRBJ2-3|TRBD2|15|TRBV9|.
CASSALSGGRDTQYF
TGTGCCAGCAGCGCCTTATCGGGGGGAAGGGATACGCAGTATTTT
>TRBJ1-1|.|13|TRBV11-2|few
CASTDKMNTEAFF
TGTGCCAGCACGGACAAGATGAACACTGAAGCTTTCTTT
>TRBJ2-3|TRBD1|16|TRBV4-1|.
CASSPLTGGPTDTQYF
TGCGCCAGCAGCCCCCTGACAGGGGGACCCACAGATACGCAGTATTTT
>TRBJ2-1|TRBD2|14|TRBV10-2|once
CASGGTSSYNEQFF
TGCGCCAGCGGGGGGACTAGCTCCTACAATGAGCAGTTCTTC
>TRBJ1-6|.|16|TRBV4-3|.
CASSQDGTGRGSPLHF
TGCGCCAGCAGCCAAGATGGGACGGGGAGGGGTTCACCCCTCCACTTT
>TRBJ2-5|.|13|TRBV5-1|.
CASSYRSQETQYF
TGCGCCAGCAGTTACAGGTCCCAAGAGACCCAGTACTTC
>TRBJ2-1|.|16|TRBV15|.
CATSRETAGSYNEQFF
TGTGCCACCAGCAGAGAGACTGCCGGGTCCTACAATGAGCAGTTCTTC
>TRBJ2-5|.|14|TRBV6-1|once
CASSEWGGPETQYF
TGTGCCAGCAGTGAATGGGGGGGCCCAGAGACCCAGTACTTC
>TRBJ2-1|TRBD2|14|TRBV2|.
CASSEPSGGDEQFF
TGTGCCAGCAGTGAGCCTAGCGGGGGAGATGAGCAGTTCTTC
>TRBJ1-5|.|15|TRBV7-9|.
CASSLGDLGGQPQHF
TGTGCCAGCAGCTTAGGCGACTTAGGGGGTCAGCCCCAGCATTTT
>TRBJ2-7|TRBD1|14|TRBV11-2|.
CASSLATGGYEQYF
TGTGCCAGCAGCTTAGCCACAGGGGGCTACGAGCAGTACTTC
>TRBJ2-1|.|13|TRBV2|.
CASSANSYNEQFF
TGTGCCAGCTCCGCTAATTCCTACAATGAGCAGTTCTTC
>TRBJ1-1|.|13|TRBV6-5|.
CASSWGVNTEAFF
TGTGCCAGCAGTTGGGGGGTAAACACTGAAGCTTTCTTT
>TRBJ1-5|TRBD1|14|TRBV27|.
CASSGTGWEQPQHF
TGTGCCAGCAGTGGGACAGGTTGGGAACAGCCCCAGCATTTT
>TRBJ1-2|.|14|TRBV7-9|.
CASSTTGNSYGYTF
TGTGCCAGCAGCACAACAGGGAATAGCTATGGCTACACCTTC
>TRBJ1-1|.|15|TRBV11-2|once
CASSRGGAGDTEAFF
TGTGCCAGCAGCCGAGGAGGGGCCGGGGACACTGAAGCTTTCTTT
>TRBJ2-7|TRBD2|13|TRBV11-3|.
CASSSGGSYEQYF
TGTGCCAGCAGTTCGGGGGGTAGCTACGAGCAGTACTTC
>TRBJ2-5|TRBD1|15|TRBV5-1|few
CASGVMGQTQETQYF
TGCGCCAGCGGGGTAATGGGACAGACGCAAGAGACCCAGTACTTC
>TRBJ2-2|.|14|TRBV5-1|.
CASSSSLATGELFF
TGCGCCAGCAGCTCTTCTCTAGCCACCGGGGAGCTGTTTTTT
>TRBJ2-7|.|11|TRBV11-2|.
CASSQIYEQYF
TGTGCCAGCAGCCAAATCTACGAGCAGTACTTC
>TRBJ1-6|.|15|TRBV18|.
CASSLEQVSNSPLHF
TGTGCCAGCTCACTCGAACAGGTATCGAATTCACCCCTCCACTTT
>TRBJ2-7|TRBD1|15|TRBV5-5|.
CASSLYSGGTDEQYF
TGTGCCAGCAGCTTGTACTCAGGGGGTACGGACGAGCAGTACTTC
>TRBJ2-5|TRBD2|18|TRBV10-3|.
CAISESVLAGGPSETQYF
TGTGCCATCAGTGAGTCAGTGCTAGCGGGGGGGCCATCGGAGACCCAGTACTTC